The 23 T cell receptor beta chains below come from one sample, sequenced in a study of shared clonotypes between healthy human individuals. CD8 cells regarded as naive lacked CD45RO, were positively chosen for CCR7, and omitted terminally differentiated effector memory CD45RA+ cells. Generated by immunoSEQ multiplex PCR, the TCRdb table keeps only in-frame clones and is missing some. The repertoire holds about 1,800,000 clones, with about 95% as singletons. The sample consisted of naive CD8+ T cells sorted from blood. The receptors were gathered from a man younger than 30 in good health.

The chain employs TRBV5-1 and TRBJ2-1; D not certain. Looked up from germline, CDR1 is SGHRS and CDR2 is YFSETQ. The CDR3 has 12 residues. The V end was cut by 5 bases, the J end by 7 bases, with 10 bases between. CDR3 in DNA: TGCGCCAGCAGTGGGCAGTTTAATGAGCAGTTCTTC. Translating it yields CASSGQFNEQFF.

This chain uses TRBV15 with TRBJ2-5; D may be TRBD2 (6 bases). The germline V gene encodes CDR1 LNHNV and CDR2 YYDKDF (reference sequence). This CDR3 is 17 amino acids long. With 0 bases removed from V and 5 bases from J, the gap between germline ends came to 19 bases. For the CDR3, the DNA is TGTGCCACCAGCAGAGATCTTGTGCAGGGAGGTGGCGAGACCCAGTACTTC. It codes for CATSRDLVQGGGETQYF.

The rearrangement links TRBV4-1 to TRBJ2-2; 8 bases align to TRBD2. Germline CDR1 and CDR2: MGHRA and YSYEKL. Germline trimming cut 0 bases from V and 0 bases from J; bases unmatched to any gene: 6. The CDR3 has 18 residues. The CDR3 region is CASSQDLGREANTGELFF. The CDR3 region has the DNA TGCGCCAGCAGCCAAGATCTGGGGCGGGAGGCGAACACCGGGGAGCTGTTTTTT.

Worth noting for this clone: The same CDR3 also results from other DNA sequences found in this sample. The rearrangement links TRBV5-4 to TRBJ2-5; TRBD1 aligns across 7 bases. The J segment lost 3 bases and the V segment lost 4 bases, leaving 3 bases of the junction unmatched. Germline V gives CDR1 SGHNT, CDR2 YYREEE (reference sequence). The CDR3 contains 13 residues. CDR3 region: CASSLTGEETQYF. The CDR3 DNA reads TGTGCCAGCAGCCTAACAGGGGAAGAGACCCAGTACTTC.

The CDR3 protein is CSVEDPLTQYGYTF. DNA of the CDR3: TGCAGCGTTGAAGATCCACTAACCCAATATGGCTACACCTTC. The chain is built from TRBV29-1 and TRBJ1-2; D unresolved. Per germline, CDR1 SQVTM and CDR2 ANQGSEA. CDR3 length: 14 residues. The V and J ends lost 0 bases and 5 bases respectively, with 13 bases between them. Combining the CDR3 with reference TRBV29-1 and TRBJ1-2 gives the whole variable domain SAVISQKPSRDICQRGTSLTIQCQVDSQVTMMFWYRQQPGQSLTLIATANQGSEATYESGFVIDKFPISRPNLTFSTLTVSNMSPEDSSIYLCSVEDPLTQYGYTFGSGTRLTVV.

The J gene is TRBJ2-5, the V gene TRBV2; tentatively, D is TRBD1 (5 bases). Trimming took off 1 base at V and 9 bases at J, with 21 bases between the two ends. Germline CDR1 is SNHLY and CDR2 is FYNNEI. The CDR3 is made up of 16 amino acids. The chain's CDR3 is CASSEVTDPSKVAQYF. DNA of the CDR3: TGTGCCAGCAGTGAAGTGACAGATCCATCTAAGGTGGCCCAGTACTTC. Using reference TRBV2 and TRBJ2-5 for the parts outside the CDR3, the full variable domain is EPEVTQTPSHQVTQMGQEVILRCVPISNHLYFYWYRQILGQKVEFLVSFYNNEISEKSEIFDDQFSVERPDGSNFTLKIRSTKLEDSAMYFCASSEVTDPSKVAQYFGPGTRLLVL.

The chain uses TRBV29-1 and TRBJ2-3; D possibly matches TRBD1 or TRBD2 (6 bases each). V was clipped by 2 bases and J by 0 bases, with 12 bases between them. There are 15 residues in the CDR3. Germline CDR1 is SQVTM and CDR2 is ANQGSEA. The CDR3 sequence is CSVEWGAASTDTQYF. The CDR3, as DNA: TGCAGCGTTGAATGGGGGGCAGCTAGCACAGATACGCAGTATTTT.

The chain is built from TRBV27 and TRBJ2-1; 10 bases are shared with TRBD2. The CDR3 totals 15 residues. CDR1 is MNHEY, CDR2 SMNVEV, per germline (reference sequence). J lost 8 bases, V lost 8 bases, and 12 bases had no gene match. The CDR3 is CASAKAGGPMDEQFF. In DNA, the CDR3 is TGTGCCAGCGCCAAAGCGGGGGGGCCAATGGATGAGCAGTTCTTC.

J is TRBJ2-7 and V is TRBV6-5; D is unclear. The CDR3 loop spans 10 amino acids. V lost 8 bases and J lost 6, with 8 bases in between. Germline V gene sequence: CDR1 MNHEY, CDR2 SVGAGI. The CDR3 sequence is CASGLGEQYF. The CDR3 DNA follows: TGTGCCAGCGGTCTCGGCGAGCAGTACTTC.

The chain joins TRBV27 to TRBJ1-2; 8 bases map to TRBD1. With 5 bases clipped from V and 8 bases from J, the junction kept 13 bases outside the gene matches. The CDR3 is 15 amino acids. In germline, CDR1 is MNHEY, CDR2 SMNVEV (reference sequence). The CDR3 coding sequence is TGTGCCAGCAGTCTCACTTCAGGGGGCAGTGAAGGCTACACCTTC. Amino acid sequence: CASSLTSGGSEGYTF.

This chain links TRBV9 with TRBJ1-1; perhaps TRBD1 as D (6 bases). This CDR3 contains 13 residues. Germline V gene sequence: CDR1 SGDLS, CDR2 YYNGEE. With 4 bases removed from V and 5 bases from J, the gap between germline ends came to 12 bases. In DNA form, the CDR3 reads TGTGCCAGCAGCTCAGGGGTTTGGACTGAAGCTTTCTTT. Protein: CASSSGVWTEAFF.

A word on this clone: Other DNA sequences from this sample encode an identical CDR3 as well. This chain links TRBV5-1 with TRBJ2-1; 7 positions agree with TRBD1. The CDR3 runs 12 residues. V shed 5 bases, J shed 9 bases, and the junction held 5 bases outside the gene matches. Germline-derived CDR1 and CDR2 are SGHRS and YFSETQ. The CDR3, as DNA: TGCGCCAGCAGTGAAACAGGGGTTGAGCAGTTCTTC. It specifies CASSETGVEQFF.

The genes are TRBV27 and TRBJ1-2; TRBD1 aligns across 7 bases. Unmatched junction bases numbered 13, after V lost 5 bases and J lost 4 bases. Germline assignment: CDR1 MNHEY and CDR2 SMNVEV (reference sequence). The CDR3 has 16 residues. The CDR3 sequence is CASSIDRDRPRYGYTF. The CDR3 bases are TGTGCCAGCAGTATTGACAGGGACCGACCCCGCTATGGCTACACCTTC.

The rearrangement joins TRBV5-6 to TRBJ2-4; 7 bases line up with TRBD1. This CDR3 has 18 residues. CDR1 is SGHDT and CDR2 is YYEEEE in the germline V gene. The V and J ends lost 0 bases and 1 base, in that order; junction bases with no gene match: 10. Here the CDR3 reads CASSLASRQGEAKNIQYF. CDR3 DNA sequence: TGTGCCAGCAGCTTGGCCAGTCGACAGGGCGAGGCCAAAAACATTCAGTACTTC.

The J gene is TRBJ2-4, the V gene TRBV30, with TRBD1 matching 10 bases. Germline V gives CDR1 GTSNPN, CDR2 SVGIG (reference sequence). The CDR3 contains 14 residues. J was trimmed by 6 bases and V by 1 base; bases with no gene match: 3. The CDR3 protein is CAWSDGTGVNIQYF. In nucleotides, the CDR3 is TGTGCCTGGAGTGATGGGACAGGGGTAAACATTCAGTACTTC.

This clone was seen a single time. The chain is built from TRBV6-6 and TRBJ1-4, with TRBD1 identical over 11 bases. The CDR3 extends over 14 amino acids. Germline loops: CDR1 MNHNY, CDR2 SVGAGI (reference sequence). Trimming removed 5 bases from V and 7 bases from J; junction bases left unmatched: 3. In DNA, the CDR3 is TGTGCCAGCAGTCTCGGGACAGGGGGTGAAAAACTGTTTTTT. The encoded protein is CASSLGTGGEKLFF.

The V and J genes are TRBV6-1 and TRBJ2-5; 9 positions match TRBD1. Trimming took 4 bases from V and 5 from J; bases not matched to a gene: 5. Germline V gives CDR1 MNHNS, CDR2 SASEGT. The CDR3 is made up of 14 amino acids. CDR3 in amino acids: CASSADRGLETQYF. The CDR3 DNA follows: TGTGCCAGCAGTGCGGACAGGGGTTTGGAGACCCAGTACTTC.

This clone showed up just once. Other nucleotide sequences in the sample specify the same CDR3. V is TRBV9 and J is TRBJ2-1; D unresolved. The CDR3 covers 15 residues. V was trimmed by 2 bases and J by 0 bases, leaving 9 bases between them. Germline V gene data show CDR1 as SGDLS and CDR2 as YYNGEE. CDR3 region: CASSVAGLSYNEQFF. In nucleotides, the CDR3 is TGTGCCAGCAGCGTTGCCGGGCTCTCCTACAATGAGCAGTTCTTC.

The chain uses TRBV5-1 and TRBJ1-2, with a possible D match to TRBD1 (5 bases). Trimming stripped 4 bases from V and 0 bases from J, with 7 bases between. The CDR3 consists of 13 residues. Germline V gene sequence: CDR1 SGHRS, CDR2 YFSETQ. The CDR3 bases are TGCGCCAGCAGCAGGGGACCTAACTATGGCTACACCTTC. Translated: CASSRGPNYGYTF.

The rearrangement joins TRBV4-2 to TRBJ1-5; D gene unclear. The germline CDR1 and CDR2 sequences are LGHNA and YNFKEQ. With 1 base removed from V and 0 bases from J, the gap between germline ends came to 7 bases. The CDR3 has 15 amino acids. CDR3 amino acids: CASSQAWGSNQPQHF. The CDR3 DNA follows: TGTGCCAGCAGCCAAGCCTGGGGTAGCAATCAGCCCCAGCATTTT.

The chain uses TRBV6-1 and TRBJ2-7, with D possibly TRBD2 on 6 matching bases. CDR1 MNHNS and CDR2 SASEGT come from the germline V gene. The CDR3 consists of 15 residues. With 1 base removed from V and 2 bases from J, the gap between germline ends came to 12 bases. CDR3 DNA sequence: TGTGCCAGCAGTGAAGGTGGGGGGTCACCCTACGAGCAGTACTTC. The encoded protein is CASSEGGGSPYEQYF.

Regarding this clone: Other DNA sequences in the sample encode the same CDR3. The CDR3, as DNA: TGTGCCAGCAGCGCCGGGACCGAGGCCTACGAGCAGTACTTC. Translation gives CASSAGTEAYEQYF. The chain has TRBV9 and TRBJ2-7; D is perhaps TRBD1 or TRBD2 (5 bases each). V lost 3 bases, J lost 2 bases, and 12 bases lay in between. The CDR3 contains 14 residues. CDR1 SGDLS and CDR2 YYNGEE come from the germline V gene.

V usage is TRBV11-2 and J usage is TRBJ2-7; D not certain. The CDR3 consists of 10 residues. Germline CDR1 SGHAT, CDR2 FQNNGV. V was pared by 6 bases and J by 3 bases, with 3 bases between. CDR3 DNA: TGTGCCAGCAGGAACTACGAGCAGTACTTC. It is translated as CASRNYEQYF.